These 26 T cell receptor beta chains share one sample of origin, sequenced in a study of CD8 T cells in Susac syndrome (dated by TCRdb to between 2018 and 2021). Preparation of the library involved the immunoSEQ multiplex PCR assay. RNA was extracted using the RNeasy kit, and roughly 0.5 to 1 microgram was reverse transcribed with random hexamers. The raw public data were reprocessed by TCRdb itself: fastp quality trimming at Q25, MiXCR clonotype calling, in-frame beta chains only. Records with the same CDR3 protein are collapsed into one entry carrying the most frequent genes and DNA. For this sample the table gives approximately 190,000 distinct CDR3 sequences, of which about 94% were detected only once. 0.098% of the sample comes from the top ten. Sequenced material: CD4+ T cells from PBMCs. Receptors originate from a human donor with Susac syndrome.

This sequence joins TRBV7-3 and TRBJ2-6; no definite D call. Germline-derived CDR1 and CDR2 are SGHTA and FQGTGA. The CDR3 sequence is 17 residues long. V was pared by 5 bases and J by 0 bases, with 14 bases between. The CDR3 protein is CASSPPGRLSGANVLTF. The CDR3 region has the DNA TGTGCCAGCAGCCCCCCCGGACGCCTCTCTGGGGCCAACGTCCTGACTTTC.

The chain recombines TRBV11-2 with TRBJ2-3; the match to TRBD2 covers 12 bases. The CDR3 covers 14 residues. Trimming took 6 bases from V and 5 from J; bases not matched to a gene: 3. CDR1 and CDR2 (germline): SGHAT, FQNNGV. The CDR3 region has the DNA TGTGCCAGCAGACTAGCGGGGGGAGGAGATACGCAGTATTTT. This translates into CASRLAGGGDTQYF.

The rearrangement uses TRBV7-9 and TRBJ2-7; TRBD1 aligns across 7 bases. J lost 2 bases, V lost 1 base, and 2 bases had no gene match. The CDR3 spans 14 residues. Germline CDR1 reads SEHNR; CDR2 reads FQNEAQ (reference sequence). The chain's CDR3 is CASSLGDRTYEQYF. CDR3 sequence (DNA): TGTGCCAGCAGCTTAGGGGACAGAACCTACGAGCAGTACTTC. Full variable domain (remainder filled in from reference TRBV7-9 and TRBJ2-7): DTGVSQNPRHKITKRGQNVTFRCDPISEHNRLYWYRQTLGQGPEFLTYFQNEAQLEKSRLLSDRFSAERPKGSFSTLEIQRTEQGDSAMYLCASSLGDRTYEQYFGPGTRLTVT.

J is TRBJ2-1 and V is TRBV6-6, with no clear D. Germline V gene sequence: CDR1 MNHNY, CDR2 SVGAGI (reference sequence). The CDR3 is 13 residues long. The V end was cut by 6 bases, the J end by 5 bases, with 11 bases between. CDR3 protein: CASRRTVHNEQFF. CDR3 in DNA: TGTGCCAGCAGACGGACCGTACACAATGAGCAGTTCTTC.

This clonotype was observed a handful of times. The chain couples TRBV18 to TRBJ2-5; D remains ambiguous. Trimming took 3 bases from V and 0 from J, leaving 5 bases between them. The CDR3 totals 13 residues. In germline, CDR1 is KGHSH, CDR2 LQKENI. The CDR3 coding sequence is TGTGCCAGCTCACCGGGCAACCAAGAGACCCAGTACTTC. Residues: CASSPGNQETQYF.

The chain couples TRBV2 to TRBJ1-4; D perhaps matches TRBD1 (6 bases). Germline V lookup: CDR1 SNHLY, CDR2 FYNNEI. There are 12 residues in the CDR3. V was pared by 6 bases and J by 7 bases, with 9 bases between. This CDR3 reads CASSLRGEKLFF. CDR3 nucleotide sequence: TGTGCCAGCAGCCTCAGGGGTGAAAAACTGTTTTTT.

The V gene is TRBV1, the J gene TRBJ1-2; the table's D call TRBD1 went unverified against the DNA. TRBV1 is shown as a pseudogene. The CDR3 runs to 14 residues. The CDR3 DNA sequence: TGCACCAGCAGCCCAAGGGGAGCGCCCTATGGCTACACCTTC. Its protein is CTSSPRGAPYGYTF.

This chain joins TRBV30 and TRBJ1-2, with TRBD1 matching over 8 bases. V shed 4 bases and J 8 bases; nucleotides not matched to a gene: 6. Germline-derived CDR1 and CDR2 are GTSNPN and SVGIG (reference sequence). This CDR3 contains 12 residues. Here the CDR3 reads CAWTSGGEGYTF. CDR3 sequence (DNA): TGTGCCTGGACCTCAGGGGGCGAAGGCTACACCTTC.

This chain uses TRBV20-1 with TRBJ1-2; D is uncertain. The V and J ends lost 1 base and 4 bases respectively, with 13 bases between them. Germline-derived CDR1 and CDR2 are DFQATT and SNEGSKA (reference sequence). The CDR3 spans 14 residues. CDR3 DNA sequence: TGCAGTGCTAGAGTCAGCGACGGTCTCTATGGCTACACCTTC. Its protein is CSARVSDGLYGYTF.

This clonotype was seen a single time. CDR3 sequence reads: CASSRNRDQETQYF. As DNA, the CDR3 is TGTGCCAGCAGTCGAAACAGGGACCAAGAGACCCAGTACTTC. V gene TRBV6-1 combines with J gene TRBJ2-5, with a weak D call TRBD1 (6 bases). Germline assignment: CDR1 MNHNS and CDR2 SASEGT. With 5 bases removed from V and 0 bases from J, the gap between germline ends came to 10 bases. The CDR3 consists of 14 residues.

The chain carries TRBV5-1 and TRBJ2-3, with 10 positions matching TRBD1. The ends lost 4 bases at V and 7 bases at J; junction bases unmatched: 15. The CDR3 runs 17 residues. Germline CDR1 reads SGHRS; CDR2 reads YFSETQ. The CDR3 spells CASSATGTGAAAHTQYF. The CDR3 region has the DNA TGCGCCAGCAGCGCGACCGGGACAGGGGCGGCAGCGCATACGCAGTATTTT.

The rearrangement links TRBV19 to TRBJ2-6; maybe TRBD1 (5 bases). The CDR3 sequence is 17 residues long. Trimming removed 4 bases at V and 0 bases at J, with 13 bases between. Germline loops: CDR1 LNHDA, CDR2 SQIVND (reference sequence). DNA of the CDR3: TGTGCCAGTAGTACGCAACTCACAGGCTCTGGGGCCAACGTCCTGACTTTC. It translates to CASSTQLTGSGANVLTF.

This clonotype was observed once. V gene TRBV5-1 combines with J gene TRBJ2-3; weak D call: TRBD2 (5 bases). Germline V CDR1 and CDR2: SGHRS, YFSETQ. The CDR3 loop spans 16 amino acids. The germline V and J ends were trimmed by 4 bases and 6 bases, with 21 bases remaining between them. The CDR3 loop is CASSPDGRADVDTQYF. DNA of the CDR3: TGCGCCAGCAGCCCGGATGGGCGGGCAGACGTGGATACGCAGTATTTT.

The V call is TRBV6-2 or TRBV6-3, the J call TRBJ2-5; D is uncertain. Trimming took 8 bases from V and 5 from J, leaving 15 bases between them. The CDR3 spans 13 residues. Germline V lookup: CDR1 MNHEY, CDR2 SVGEGT. As DNA, the CDR3 is TGTGCCAGCGGTGAGAACCGGTGGGAGACCCAGTACTTC. As protein: CASGENRWETQYF.

This clonotype was counted a single time. V is TRBV20-1 and J is TRBJ2-3; TRBD2 aligns across 8 bases. The CDR3 has 15 amino acids. Losses at the gene ends were 4 bases for V and 3 bases for J; bases not matched to a gene: 9. Germline lookup yields CDR1 DFQATT and CDR2 SNEGSKA (reference sequence). The CDR3 spells CSAKPGTSATDTQYF. DNA of the CDR3: TGCAGTGCTAAACCCGGGACTAGTGCTACAGATACGCAGTATTTT.

The gene calls are TRBV18 and TRBJ2-5; unclear D gene. The CDR3 length is 12 residues. Germline V gives CDR1 KGHSH, CDR2 LQKENI. Trimming cost V 8 bases and J 0 bases, with 7 bases left between them. The CDR3: CASTKNQETQYF. The CDR3 nucleotides are TGTGCCAGCACCAAAAACCAAGAGACCCAGTACTTC.

The V and J genes are TRBV15 and TRBJ2-1; no definite D call. V was trimmed by 1 base and J by 9 bases, leaving 7 bases between them. Per the germline V gene, CDR1 is LNHNV and CDR2 is YYDKDF (reference sequence). This CDR3 region has 12 residues. CDR3 protein: CATSRGWAEQFF. The CDR3 DNA is TGTGCCACCAGCAGAGGGTGGGCTGAGCAGTTCTTC.

This sequence joins TRBV9 and TRBJ1-1; 12 nucleotides line up with TRBD1. This CDR3 spans 15 amino acids. With 3 bases clipped from V and 0 bases from J, the junction kept 0 bases outside the gene matches. Germline CDR1 is SGDLS and CDR2 is YYNGEE. In DNA, the CDR3 is TGTGCCAGCAGCGGGGACAGGGGGCTGAACACTGAAGCTTTCTTT. Encoded protein: CASSGDRGLNTEAFF.

This sequence joins TRBV12-3 or TRBV12-4 and TRBJ2-7; 7 nucleotides agree with TRBD1. CDR3 length equals 14 residues. V trimming: 8 bases; J trimming: 3 bases; junction bases outside the gene matches: 10. The CDR3 DNA reads TGTGCCAGCGCTCACACGGGACAGAACTACGAGCAGTACTTC. It specifies CASAHTGQNYEQYF.

This sequence joins TRBV6-5 and TRBJ2-2; TRBD1 matches 7 bases. The germline CDR1 and CDR2 sequences are MNHEY and SVGAGI. The CDR3 extends over 14 amino acids. V lost 8 bases and J lost 0; bases outside the gene matches: 3. DNA of the CDR3: TGTGCCAGCCACAGGGGATCGAACACCGGGGAGCTGTTTTTT. As protein: CASHRGSNTGELFF.

The rearrangement uses TRBV12-3 or TRBV12-4 and TRBJ2-3; D unclear. The CDR3 is made up of 12 amino acids. The V end lost 3 bases, the J end lost 2 bases, and 3 bases lay between the germline ends. CDR3 in amino acids: CASSFYTDTQYF. The CDR3 coding sequence is TGTGCCAGCAGTTTTTACACAGATACGCAGTATTTT.

The chain employs TRBV18 and TRBJ1-2; D may be TRBD1 (6 bases). The CDR3 is made up of 15 amino acids. Germline lookup yields CDR1 KGHSH and CDR2 LQKENI. V dropped 6 bases and J dropped 5 bases, with 19 bases sitting between them. CDR3 region: CASSPAPLDRYGYTF. CDR3 sequence (DNA): TGTGCCAGCTCTCCCGCCCCCCTGGACAGATATGGCTACACCTTC.

The genes are TRBV3-1 and TRBJ1-2, with no clear D. The CDR3 is 12 amino acids. The V end lost 2 bases, the J end lost 8 bases, and 9 bases lay between the germline ends. Germline CDR1 and CDR2: LGHDT and YNNKEL (reference sequence). For the CDR3, the DNA is TGTGCCAGCAGCCAACCCCTGCGGGGCTACACCTTC. Protein: CASSQPLRGYTF.

The chain links TRBV5-1 to TRBJ1-4, with D unresolved. The CDR3 contains 13 residues. V shed 2 bases and J shed 7 bases, with 9 bases lying between them. CDR1 and CDR2 from the germline V gene are SGHRS and YFSETQ. The CDR3 spells CASSLSLGEKLFF. As DNA, the CDR3 is TGCGCCAGCAGCTTATCTCTTGGTGAAAAACTGTTTTTT.

The chain couples TRBV7-9 to TRBJ2-7; tentative D call: TRBD2 (6 bases). This CDR3 region has 14 residues. V gave up 10 bases and J gave up 2 bases, with 18 bases separating them. Germline V lookup: CDR1 SEHNR, CDR2 FQNEAQ (reference sequence). DNA for the CDR3: TGTGCCACCCATGCCGGGAGCGTCGCCTACGAGCAGTACTTC. Its protein product is CATHAGSVAYEQYF. The full variable domain, rest sourced from reference TRBV7-9 and TRBJ2-7, is DTGVSQNPRHKITKRGQNVTFRCDPISEHNRLYWYRQTLGQGPEFLTYFQNEAQLEKSRLLSDRFSAERPKGSFSTLEIQRTEQGDSAMYLCATHAGSVAYEQYFGPGTRLTVT.

V gene TRBV29-1 combines with J gene TRBJ1-1; the match to TRBD1 covers 9 bases. Germline assignment: CDR1 SQVTM and CDR2 ANQGSEA. CDR3 size: 13 residues. V lost 7 bases and J lost 4; bases outside the gene matches: 7. CDR3 protein: CSALGQGFTEAFF. The CDR3 region has the DNA TGCAGCGCCCTCGGACAGGGGTTCACTGAAGCTTTCTTT.